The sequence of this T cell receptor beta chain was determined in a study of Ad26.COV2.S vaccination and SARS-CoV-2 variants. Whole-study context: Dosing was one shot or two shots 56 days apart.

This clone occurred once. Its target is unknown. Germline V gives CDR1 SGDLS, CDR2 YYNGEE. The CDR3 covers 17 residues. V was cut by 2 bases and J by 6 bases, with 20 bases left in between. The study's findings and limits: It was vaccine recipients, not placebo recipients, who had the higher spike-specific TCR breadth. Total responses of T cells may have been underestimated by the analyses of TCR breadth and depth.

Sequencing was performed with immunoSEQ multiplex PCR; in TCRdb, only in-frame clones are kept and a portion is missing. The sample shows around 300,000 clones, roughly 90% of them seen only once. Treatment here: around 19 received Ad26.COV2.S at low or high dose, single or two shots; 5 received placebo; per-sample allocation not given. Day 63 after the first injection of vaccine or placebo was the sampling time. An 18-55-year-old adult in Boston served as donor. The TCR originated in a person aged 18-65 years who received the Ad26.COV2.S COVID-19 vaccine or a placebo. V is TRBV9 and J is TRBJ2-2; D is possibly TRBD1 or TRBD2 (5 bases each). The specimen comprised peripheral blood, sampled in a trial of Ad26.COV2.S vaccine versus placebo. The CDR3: CASSVAGTLVGAGELFF. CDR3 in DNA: TGTGCCAGCAGCGTTGCCGGGACCCTAGTCGGTGCCGGGGAGCTGTTTTTT.